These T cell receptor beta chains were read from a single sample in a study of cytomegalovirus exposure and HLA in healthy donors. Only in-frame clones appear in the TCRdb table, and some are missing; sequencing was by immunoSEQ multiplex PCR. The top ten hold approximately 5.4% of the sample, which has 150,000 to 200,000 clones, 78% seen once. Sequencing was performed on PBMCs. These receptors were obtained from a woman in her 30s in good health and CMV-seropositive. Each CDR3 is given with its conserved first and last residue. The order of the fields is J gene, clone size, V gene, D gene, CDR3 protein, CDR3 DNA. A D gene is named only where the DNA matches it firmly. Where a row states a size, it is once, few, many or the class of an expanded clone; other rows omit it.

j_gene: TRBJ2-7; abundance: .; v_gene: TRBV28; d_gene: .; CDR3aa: CASVPGPPSLDEQYF; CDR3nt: TGTGCCAGTGTCCCGGGTCCCCCTTCGCTGGACGAGCAGTACTTC
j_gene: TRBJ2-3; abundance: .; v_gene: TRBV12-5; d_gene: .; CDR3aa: CASGLGQVGDTQYF; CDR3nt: TGTGCTAGTGGTTTGGGACAGGTAGGAGATACGCAGTATTTT
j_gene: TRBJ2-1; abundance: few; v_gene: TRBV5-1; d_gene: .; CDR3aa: CASSQGSSYNEQFF; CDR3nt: TGCGCCAGCTCCCAAGGGAGCTCCTACAATGAGCAGTTCTTC
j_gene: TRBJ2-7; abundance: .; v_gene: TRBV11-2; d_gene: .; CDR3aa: CASSLGTSYEQYF; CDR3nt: TGTGCCAGCAGCTTGGGGACATCCTACGAGCAGTACTTC
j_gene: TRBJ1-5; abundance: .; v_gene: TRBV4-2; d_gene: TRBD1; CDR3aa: CASSQETGERPQHF; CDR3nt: TGTGCCAGCAGCCAAGAAACAGGGGAGCGGCCCCAGCATTTT
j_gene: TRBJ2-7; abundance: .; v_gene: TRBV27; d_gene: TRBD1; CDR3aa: CASSLAVAGGDEQYF; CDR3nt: TGTGCCAGCAGTTTAGCGGTGGCAGGGGGCGACGAGCAGTACTTC
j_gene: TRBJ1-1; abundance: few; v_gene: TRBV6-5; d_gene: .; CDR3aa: CASSYSGQGFRAFF; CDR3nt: TGTGCCAGCAGTTACTCCGGGCAGGGGTTTCGAGCTTTCTTT
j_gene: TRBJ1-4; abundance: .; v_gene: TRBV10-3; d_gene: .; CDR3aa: CAISEITGANEKLFF; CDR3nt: TGTGCCATCAGTGAGATCACTGGGGCGAATGAAAAACTGTTTTTT
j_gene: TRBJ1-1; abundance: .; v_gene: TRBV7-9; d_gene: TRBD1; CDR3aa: CASSLAPTGGVFVNTEAFF; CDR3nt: TGTGCCAGCAGCTTAGCGCCGACAGGGGGTGTCTTTGTGAACACTGAAGCTTTCTTT
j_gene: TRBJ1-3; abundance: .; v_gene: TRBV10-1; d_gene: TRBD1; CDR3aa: CASRTGFGNTIYF; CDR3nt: TGCGCCAGCAGGACAGGGTTCGGAAACACCATATATTTT
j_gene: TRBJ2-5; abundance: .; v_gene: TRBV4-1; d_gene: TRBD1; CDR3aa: CASSQDGDRVIETQYF; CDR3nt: TGCGCCAGCAGCCAAGATGGAGACAGGGTGATAGAGACCCAGTACTTC
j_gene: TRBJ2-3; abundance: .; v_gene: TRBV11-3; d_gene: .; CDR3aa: CASSSTTSTDTQYF; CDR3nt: TGTGCCAGCAGTTCCACTACTAGCACAGATACGCAGTATTTT
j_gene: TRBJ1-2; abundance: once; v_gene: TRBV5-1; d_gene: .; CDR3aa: CASSSPVGGRGVDLVHYGYTF; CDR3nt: TGCGCCAGCAGCTCCCCCGTTGGGGGCAGGGGCGTCGATTTGGTCCACTATGGCTACACCTTC
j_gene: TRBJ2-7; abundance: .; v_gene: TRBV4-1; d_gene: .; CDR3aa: CASSQVPGGLTYEQYF; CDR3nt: TGCGCCAGCAGCCAAGTCCCAGGGGGGCTGACCTACGAGCAGTACTTC
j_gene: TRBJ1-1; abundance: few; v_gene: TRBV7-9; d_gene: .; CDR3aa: CASSLAGEGAFF; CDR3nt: TGTGCCAGCAGCTTAGCAGGGGAGGGAGCTTTCTTT
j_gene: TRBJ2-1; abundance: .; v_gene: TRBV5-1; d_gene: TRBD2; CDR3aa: CASSLGLAGGYNEQFF; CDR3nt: TGCGCCAGCAGCTTGGGTCTAGCGGGAGGTTACAATGAGCAGTTCTTC
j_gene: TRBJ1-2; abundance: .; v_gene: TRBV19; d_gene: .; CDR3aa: CASSIDGGSMGTFYGYTF; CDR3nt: TGTGCCAGTAGTATAGATGGAGGGAGTATGGGGACCTTCTATGGCTACACCTTC
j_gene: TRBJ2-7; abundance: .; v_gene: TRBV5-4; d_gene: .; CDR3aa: CASSLVQGTYEQYF; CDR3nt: TGTGCCAGCAGCTTGGTACAGGGTACCTACGAGCAGTACTTC
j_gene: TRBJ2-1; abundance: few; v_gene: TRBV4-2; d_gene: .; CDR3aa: CASSQEFAGGYNEQFF; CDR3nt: TGTGCCAGCAGCCAAGAGTTTGCGGGCGGATACAATGAGCAGTTCTTC
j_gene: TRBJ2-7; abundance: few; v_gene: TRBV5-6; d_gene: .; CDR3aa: CASTYREIYYEQYF; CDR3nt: TGTGCCAGCACCTACAGGGAAATCTACTACGAGCAGTACTTC
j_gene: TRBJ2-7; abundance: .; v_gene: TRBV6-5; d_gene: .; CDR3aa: CASSRWGGRSYEQYF; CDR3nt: TGTGCCAGCAGTCGGTGGGGGGGGCGGTCCTACGAGCAGTACTTC
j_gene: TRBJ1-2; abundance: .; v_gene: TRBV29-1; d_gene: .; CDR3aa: CSAGGDYGYTF; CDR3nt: TGCAGCGCCGGGGGGGACTATGGCTACACCTTC
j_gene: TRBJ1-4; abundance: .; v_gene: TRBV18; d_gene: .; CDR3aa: CASSPTRQHRFATNEKLFF; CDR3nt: TGTGCCAGCTCACCAACGAGACAACACCGATTCGCAACTAATGAAAAACTGTTTTTT